These 24 T cell receptor beta chains were sequenced from one sample in a study of CD8+CD57+ T cells in acquired aplastic anemia. Sequenced patients had shown CD8+CD57+ cell expansion by flow cytometry. Genomic DNA, the template, was used for profiling of the TCR beta VDJ and CDR3. TCRdb itself ran the reads through MiXCR, one entry per CDR3 protein. Of 200,000 to 250,000 distinct CDR3 sequences listed, 65% are singletons. Material: sorted CD4+, CD8+, or CD8+CD57+ T cells (not recorded which) from PBMCs. These receptors originate from a human donor with aplastic anemia.

V usage is TRBV29-1 and J usage is TRBJ2-7; D perhaps matches TRBD2 (5 bases). Deletions cut 4 bases from V and 3 bases from J, with 16 bases between. Germline CDR1 reads SQVTM; CDR2 reads ANQGSEA. This CDR3 spans 14 amino acids. The CDR3 DNA reads as TGCAGCGTTGCGAGGGAAAAACCACTCTACGAGCAGTACTTC. Its protein product is CSVAREKPLYEQYF.

In its sample, this clonotype was seen once. The rearrangement joins TRBV7-9 to TRBJ2-1; 12 nucleotides match TRBD1. V lost 3 bases to trimming and J lost 0 bases; unmatched junction nucleotides: 9. CDR3 length equals 19 residues. Germline V gene lookup returns CDR1 SEHNR and CDR2 FQNEAQ (reference sequence). The CDR3 DNA sequence: TGTGCCAGCAGCTTCCCCGGGACAGGGGGCGGAAGCTCCTACAATGAGCAGTTCTTC. Protein: CASSFPGTGGGSSYNEQFF.

V gene TRBV7-2 combines with J gene TRBJ1-2, with 8 bases matching TRBD1. This CDR3 has 15 amino acids. In germline, CDR1 is SGHTA, CDR2 FQGNSA. Trimming at V came to 2 bases and at J to 3 bases, leaving 5 bases not matched to a gene. This CDR3 reads CASSLSPGGDYGYTF. The CDR3 DNA reads TGTGCCAGCAGCTTATCTCCAGGGGGCGACTATGGCTACACCTTC. Full variable domain (remainder filled in from reference TRBV7-2 and TRBJ1-2): GAGVSQSPSNKVTEKGKDVELRCDPISGHTALYWYRQSLGQGLEFLIYFQGNSAPDKSGLPSDRFSAERTGGSVSTLTIQRTQQEDSAVYLCASSLSPGGDYGYTFGSGTRLTVV.

The rearrangement uses TRBV9 and TRBJ2-6, with D hard to call. V lost 6 bases, J lost 3 bases, and 10 bases lay in between. CDR3 length: 14 residues. Germline V gene lookup returns CDR1 SGDLS and CDR2 YYNGEE. DNA of the CDR3: TGTGCCAGCACCCGTAGCAGTGGGGCCAACGTCCTGACTTTC. It yields the protein CASTRSSGANVLTF.

This chain connects TRBV9 to TRBJ2-3; tentatively, D is TRBD1 (5 bases). Germline CDR1 is SGDLS and CDR2 is YYNGEE. V shed 0 bases and J shed 6 bases, with 11 bases lying between them. This CDR3 has 14 amino acids. The CDR3 reads CASSVEGAVDTQYF. Written as DNA, the CDR3 is TGTGCCAGCAGCGTAGAAGGGGCGGTCGATACGCAGTATTTT. Drawing the rest from reference TRBV9 and TRBJ2-3, the complete variable domain is DSGVTQTPKHLITATGQRVTLRCSPRSGDLSVYWYQQSLDQGLQFLIQYYNGEERAKGNILERFSAQQFPDLHSELNLSSLELGDSALYFCASSVEGAVDTQYFGPGTRLTVL.

V and J are TRBV9 and TRBJ2-3; D possibly uses TRBD1 or TRBD2 (6 bases each). Germline assignment: CDR1 SGDLS and CDR2 YYNGEE. The CDR3 loop spans 15 amino acids. V lost 3 bases and J 0 bases, leaving 11 bases between the germline ends. CDR3 in amino acids: CASSESGASTDTQYF. The CDR3 DNA reads as TGTGCCAGCAGCGAATCGGGGGCTAGCACAGATACGCAGTATTTT.

Comment on this clonotype: A much larger clone differs from this one at a single base, so this may be a read error. The CDR3 end shows no conserved phenylalanine or tryptophan, and so a read error is likely. V usage is TRBV10-3 and J usage is TRBJ2-7, with 7 bases that match TRBD1. After removal of 3 bases from V and 5 bases from J, the junction contained 10 bases not matched to a gene. The CDR3 extends over 15 amino acids. Germline values: CDR1 ENHRY, CDR2 SYGVKD. The CDR3 spells CAISEDRAIINEQYY. The CDR3 DNA reads as TGTGCCATCAGTGAAGACAGGGCGATTATCAACGAGCAGTACTAC.

This clonotype was seen a few times. This chain joins TRBV2 and TRBJ2-1, with D possibly TRBD2 on 5 matching bases. With 9 bases removed from V and 9 bases from J, the gap between germline ends came to 21 bases. Looked up from germline, CDR1 is SNHLY and CDR2 is FYNNEI. The CDR3 has 14 residues. CDR3 region: CASHQELEVVEQFF. In nucleotides, the CDR3 is TGTGCCAGTCACCAGGAATTGGAGGTTGTTGAGCAGTTCTTC.

A remark on this clonotype: Mismatch with germline at one junction end may stem from a read error. This chain joins TRBV20-1 and TRBJ2-7; D possibly corresponds to TRBD1 (5 bases). The CDR3 loop spans 14 amino acids. CDR1 is DFQATT and CDR2 is SNEGSKA in the germline V gene (reference sequence). The CDR3 spells CSASPRGRDYERYF. Here the CDR3 DNA reads TGCAGTGCTAGCCCAAGGGGCAGAGATTACGAGCGGTACTTC.

This clonotype was counted only a few times. The rearrangement uses TRBV29-1 and TRBJ2-1, with 8 nucleotides matching TRBD1. V gave up 6 bases and J gave up 8 bases; unmatched junction bases: 21. Germline values: CDR1 SQVTM, CDR2 ANQGSEA. The CDR3 totals 17 residues. The CDR3 region has the DNA TGCAGCGTAACTGGGGGAGCGTTACAGGGGGTCCTTGATGAGCAGTTCTTC. Protein: CSVTGGALQGVLDEQFF.

The V and J genes are TRBV28 and TRBJ1-5; perhaps TRBD1 as D (6 bases). The germline V gene has CDR1 MDHEN and CDR2 SYDVKM. Trimming stripped 5 bases from V and 0 bases from J, with 14 bases between. This CDR3 has 16 residues. CDR3 bases: TGTGCCAGCAGTGAGACAGGTTTTCCTAGCAATCAGCCCCAGCATTTT. Protein product: CASSETGFPSNQPQHF.

The chain uses TRBV2 and TRBJ1-1; 11 bases are shared with TRBD1. V lost 7 bases, J lost 4 bases, and 2 bases stayed unmatched. The CDR3 consists of 13 residues. CDR1 is SNHLY, CDR2 FYNNEI, per germline. The CDR3 region is CASMGTGGTEAFF. The CDR3, as DNA: TGTGCCAGCATGGGGACAGGGGGCACTGAAGCTTTCTTT.

The J gene is TRBJ2-1, the V gene TRBV15, with D possibly matching TRBD2 (5 bases). Germline V gene lookup returns CDR1 LNHNV and CDR2 YYDKDF (reference sequence). CDR3 length: 15 amino acids. V shed 3 bases and J shed 6 bases, with 15 bases lying between them. CDR3 residues: CATSSLGTGTNEQFF. CDR3 coding DNA: TGTGCCACCAGCAGCTTAGGTACGGGAACCAATGAGCAGTTCTTC.

This chain uses TRBV5-4 with TRBJ2-2, with D hard to call. The CDR3 totals 15 residues. V lost 0 bases and J 2 bases, leaving 8 bases between the germline ends. Germline lookup yields CDR1 SGHNT and CDR2 YYREEE (reference sequence). CDR3 in amino acids: CASSLGGFNTGELFF. CDR3 coding DNA: TGTGCCAGCAGCTTGGGAGGTTTCAACACCGGGGAGCTGTTTTTT.

The gene calls are TRBV19 and TRBJ2-7; the D gene could be TRBD1 or TRBD2 (5 bases each). V dropped 1 base and J dropped 0 bases, with 10 bases sitting between them. The CDR3 has 15 amino acids. Germline lookup yields CDR1 LNHDA and CDR2 SQIVND (reference sequence). The CDR3 protein is CASSIGDGRSYEQYF. CDR3 coding DNA: TGTGCCAGTAGTATAGGGGACGGCCGCTCCTACGAGCAGTACTTC. Complete variable domain (other parts from reference TRBV19 and TRBJ2-7): DGGITQSPKYLFRKEGQNVTLSCEQNLNHDAMYWYRQDPGQGLRLIYYSQIVNDFQKGDIAEGYSVSREKKESFPLTVTSAQKNPTAFYLCASSIGDGRSYEQYFGPGTRLTVT.

This clonotype has a handful of counts. The CDR3 loop is CSARVGDTQYF. CDR3 coding DNA: TGCAGTGCTAGAGTGGGCGATACGCAGTATTTT. The chain is built from TRBV20-1 and TRBJ2-3, with D unclear. Trimming pared 1 base from V and 6 bases from J, leaving 5 bases between. CDR3 length: 11 residues. Germline V gives CDR1 DFQATT, CDR2 SNEGSKA (reference sequence).

This clonotype was counted between two and nine times. The J gene is TRBJ2-1, the V gene TRBV12-3 or TRBV12-4; D remains ambiguous. CDR3 size: 13 residues. V was shortened by 3 bases and J by 7 bases, with 10 bases between the two germline ends. The CDR3 nucleotides read TGTGCCAGCAGTTTGGGATCCGGGAATGAGCAGTTCTTC. Amino acids: CASSLGSGNEQFF.

This clonotype ranks as medium-sized. This rearrangement joins TRBV2 to TRBJ2-7, with D unresolved. V was pared by 4 bases and J by 1 base, with 17 bases between. From germline, CDR1 is SNHLY and CDR2 FYNNEI. The CDR3 contains 16 residues. CDR3: CASSGRTGRPSYEQYF. Written as DNA, the CDR3 is TGTGCCAGCAGTGGCCGAACCGGACGACCTTCCTACGAGCAGTACTTC.

The count of this clonotype is one. This sequence joins TRBV9 and TRBJ2-4; 8 bases agree with TRBD2. Germline CDR1 is SGDLS and CDR2 is YYNGEE. The V gene end was trimmed by 4 bases and the J gene end by 0 bases; junction bases not matched to a gene: 6. This CDR3 has 16 amino acids. CDR3 protein: CASSFGGGEAKNIQYF. CDR3 nucleotides: TGTGCCAGCAGCTTCGGGGGGGGGGAAGCCAAAAACATTCAGTACTTC.

This sequence joins TRBV7-8 and TRBJ1-1; the D is unclear. Trimming shortened V by 5 bases and J by 1 base, and 11 bases separated the two germline ends. There are 14 residues in the CDR3. Germline CDR1 is SGHVS and CDR2 is FQNEAQ. The CDR3 sequence is CASSAGVRNTEAFF. The CDR3 DNA reads as TGTGCCAGCAGCGCGGGAGTTAGGAACACTGAAGCTTTCTTT. The full variable domain, completed using reference TRBV7-8 and TRBJ1-1, is GAGVSQSPRYKVAKRGQDVALRCDPISGHVSLFWYQQALGQGPEFLTYFQNEAQLDKSGLPSDRFFAERPEGSVSTLKIQRTQQEDSAVYLCASSAGVRNTEAFFGQGTRLTVV.

The V gene is TRBV20-1, the J gene TRBJ2-7, with 11 bases lining up with TRBD2. This CDR3 has 13 amino acids. The V segment lost 4 bases and the J segment 2 bases; nucleotides outside the gene matches: 1. CDR1 is DFQATT, CDR2 SNEGSKA, per germline (reference sequence). The CDR3 loop reads CSAISGGAYEQYF. The CDR3 DNA follows: TGCAGTGCTATTAGCGGGGGGGCCTACGAGCAGTACTTC.

The V and J genes are TRBV20-1 and TRBJ2-3; D ambiguous. Germline lookup yields CDR1 DFQATT and CDR2 SNEGSKA (reference sequence). V was clipped by 6 bases and J by 2 bases, with 9 bases between them. This CDR3 contains 12 residues. The chain's CDR3 is CSALVSTDTQYF. The CDR3 DNA reads as TGCAGTGCGCTAGTTTCCACAGATACGCAGTATTTT.

The gene calls are TRBV7-9 and TRBJ1-1; D gene ambiguous. Germline CDR1 is SEHNR and CDR2 is FQNEAQ (reference sequence). V was clipped by 5 bases and J by 5 bases, with 9 bases between them. The CDR3 loop spans 12 amino acids. The CDR3 spells CASSPLGTEAFF. The CDR3 coding sequence is TGTGCCAGCAGCCCCTTAGGGACTGAAGCTTTCTTT.

The chain's CDR3 is CASSPEETGGVEAFF. DNA for the CDR3: TGTGCCAGCAGCCCCGAGGAGACAGGGGGCGTTGAAGCTTTCTTT. This sequence joins TRBV7-6 and TRBJ1-1; 10 nucleotides match TRBD1. CDR3 length: 15 amino acids. Losses at the gene ends were 5 bases for V and 7 bases for J; bases not matched to a gene: 10. Per germline, CDR1 SGHVS and CDR2 FNYEAQ.